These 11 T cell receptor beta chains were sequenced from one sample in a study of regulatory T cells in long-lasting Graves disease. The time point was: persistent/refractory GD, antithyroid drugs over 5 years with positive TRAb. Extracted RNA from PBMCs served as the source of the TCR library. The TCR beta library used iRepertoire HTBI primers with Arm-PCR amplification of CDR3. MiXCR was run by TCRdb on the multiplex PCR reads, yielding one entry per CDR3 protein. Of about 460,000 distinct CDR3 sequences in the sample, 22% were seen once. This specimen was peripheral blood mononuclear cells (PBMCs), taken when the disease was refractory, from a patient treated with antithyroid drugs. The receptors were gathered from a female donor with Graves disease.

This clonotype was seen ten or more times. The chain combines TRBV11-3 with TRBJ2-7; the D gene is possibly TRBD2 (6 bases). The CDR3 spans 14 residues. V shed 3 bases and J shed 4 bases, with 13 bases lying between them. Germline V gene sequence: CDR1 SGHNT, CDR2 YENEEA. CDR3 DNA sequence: TGTGCCAGCAGCTTTGGAGGGGTCGGATACGAGCAGTACTTC. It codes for CASSFGGVGYEQYF.

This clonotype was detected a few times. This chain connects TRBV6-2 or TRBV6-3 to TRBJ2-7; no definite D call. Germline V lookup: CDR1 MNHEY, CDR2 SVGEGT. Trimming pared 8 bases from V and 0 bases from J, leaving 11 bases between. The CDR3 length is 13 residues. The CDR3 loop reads CASELSNSYEQYF. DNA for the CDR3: TGTGCCAGCGAGTTAAGCAACTCCTACGAGCAGTACTTC.

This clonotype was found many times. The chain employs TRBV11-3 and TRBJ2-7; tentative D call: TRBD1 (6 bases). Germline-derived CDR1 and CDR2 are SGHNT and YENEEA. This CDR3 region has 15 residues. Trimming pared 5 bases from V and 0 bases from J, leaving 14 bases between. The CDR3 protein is CASSPYTGLSYEQYF. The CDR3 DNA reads TGTGCCAGCAGCCCATATACAGGGCTCTCCTACGAGCAGTACTTC.

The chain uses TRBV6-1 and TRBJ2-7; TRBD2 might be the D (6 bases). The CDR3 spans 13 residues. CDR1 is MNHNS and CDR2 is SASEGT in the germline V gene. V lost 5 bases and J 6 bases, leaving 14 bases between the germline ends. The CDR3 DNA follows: TGTGCCAGCAGTCAGACTAGAGGCTCCGAGCAGTACTTC. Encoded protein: CASSQTRGSEQYF.

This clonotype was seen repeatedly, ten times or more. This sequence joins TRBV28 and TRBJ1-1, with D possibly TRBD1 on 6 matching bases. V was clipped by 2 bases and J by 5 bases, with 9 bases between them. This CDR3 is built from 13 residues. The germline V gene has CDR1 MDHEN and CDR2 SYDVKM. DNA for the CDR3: TGTGCCAGCAGTTTAGGACAGTTGACTGAAGCTTTCTTT. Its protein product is CASSLGQLTEAFF.

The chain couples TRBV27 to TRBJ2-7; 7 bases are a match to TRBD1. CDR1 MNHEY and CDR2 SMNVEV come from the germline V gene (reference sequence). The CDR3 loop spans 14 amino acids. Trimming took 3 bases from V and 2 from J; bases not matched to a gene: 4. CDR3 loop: CASSFRDRAYEQYF. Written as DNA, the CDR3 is TGTGCCAGCAGTTTCCGGGACAGAGCCTACGAGCAGTACTTC.

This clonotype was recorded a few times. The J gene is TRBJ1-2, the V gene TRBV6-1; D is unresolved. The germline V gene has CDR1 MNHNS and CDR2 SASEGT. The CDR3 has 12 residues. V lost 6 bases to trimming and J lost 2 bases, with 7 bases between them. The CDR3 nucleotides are TGTGCCAGCAGGGACGGAAACTATGGCTACACCTTC. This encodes CASRDGNYGYTF.

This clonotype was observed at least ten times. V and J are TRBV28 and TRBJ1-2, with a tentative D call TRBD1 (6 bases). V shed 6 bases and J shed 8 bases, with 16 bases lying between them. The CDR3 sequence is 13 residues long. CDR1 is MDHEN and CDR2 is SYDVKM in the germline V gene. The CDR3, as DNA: TGTGCCAGCAGACCTACAGGGCCTGGAGGCTACACCTTC. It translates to CASRPTGPGGYTF.

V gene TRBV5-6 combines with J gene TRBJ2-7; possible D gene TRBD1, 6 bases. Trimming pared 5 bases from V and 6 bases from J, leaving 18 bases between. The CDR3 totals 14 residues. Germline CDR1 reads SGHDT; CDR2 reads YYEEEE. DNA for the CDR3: TGTGCCAGCAGGATGATACAGGGAAGGGGCGAGCAGTACTTC. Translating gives CASRMIQGRGEQYF.

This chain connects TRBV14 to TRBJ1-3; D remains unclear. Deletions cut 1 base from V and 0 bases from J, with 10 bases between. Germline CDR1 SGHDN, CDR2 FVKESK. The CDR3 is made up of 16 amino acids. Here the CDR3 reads CASSQVGRSSGNTIYF. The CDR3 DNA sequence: TGTGCCAGCAGCCAAGTGGGCCGGAGCTCTGGAAACACCATATATTTT.

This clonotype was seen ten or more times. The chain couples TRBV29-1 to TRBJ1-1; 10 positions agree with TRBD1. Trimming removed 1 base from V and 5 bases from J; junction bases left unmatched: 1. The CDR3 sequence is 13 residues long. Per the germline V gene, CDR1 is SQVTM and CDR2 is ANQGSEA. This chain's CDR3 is CSVEGTGGTEAFF. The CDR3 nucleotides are TGCAGCGTTGAAGGGACAGGGGGTACTGAAGCTTTCTTT.